This TCR beta chain was profiled in a study of shared clonotypes between healthy human individuals. Study in general: Three plates were used per donor for CD4 naive, three for CD4 memory, two for CD8 naive and one for CD8 memory.

None of the donors, who were healthy HIV-negative adults, had recently had acute infections or vaccinations. As regards this clone: Its antigen remains unidentified.

Study-level results: In a few donors, approximately 5% of naive CD4 clonotypes appeared in common.

The sorted-subset replicate PCRs were given about 210 ng DNA, which is some 29,000 T cell genomes. Sequencing used immunoSEQ multiplex PCR; TCRdb keeps in-frame clones, though not all of them. The sample carries about 1.5 million clones, 95% to 99% recorded once. Germline V gene lookup returns CDR1 SGHAT and CDR2 FQNNGV. The CDR3 is made up of 16 amino acids. The V gene end was trimmed by 2 bases and the J gene end by 4 bases; junction bases not matched to a gene: 6. The clonotype comes from a man under 40 in good health. The J gene is TRBJ2-1, the V gene TRBV11-2; 9 bases line up with TRBD2. Sample: naive CD4+ T cells sorted from blood. Indicated subset: CD45RA+ positively selected. The CDR3: CASSLLGGRVYNEQFF. CDR3 DNA sequence: TGTGCCAGCAGCTTATTGGGCGGGAGGGTGTACAATGAGCAGTTCTTC.